The 24 T cell receptor beta chains in this list originate from one sample, sequenced in a study of blood T cells in healthy people across ages. Together with a sample-barcoded 5' primer, a J-beta primer mix was included in a second PCR lasting about 6 to 11 cycles. TCRdb redid the calling of the 5' RACE reads with MiXCR, one entry per CDR3 protein. The sample lists approximately 850,000 distinct CDR3 sequences; 58% were seen once. Sequencing was done on a sample of blood. The receptors stem from a man aged 25 to 45 in good health.

The J gene is TRBJ2-3, the V gene TRBV3-1; weak D call: TRBD2 (6 bases). Trimming removed 4 bases at V and 6 bases at J, with 23 bases between. From germline, CDR1 is LGHDT and CDR2 YNNKEL (reference sequence). The CDR3 sequence is 17 residues long. DNA of the CDR3: TGTGCCAGCAGCCGTCAAAGGCCGGGACTTAATGGGGATACGCAGTATTTT. It codes for CASSRQRPGLNGDTQYF.

This clonotype was seen a handful of times. The chain couples TRBV3-1 to TRBJ2-7; possibly TRBD2 for D (6 bases). CDR1 is LGHDT and CDR2 is YNNKEL in the germline V gene (reference sequence). V was cut by 3 bases and J by 4 bases, with 16 bases left in between. CDR3 size: 15 residues. CDR3 sequence (DNA): TGTGCCAGCAGCCAGGTCGGGGGTCGGGTTTACGAGCAGTACTTC. Its protein is CASSQVGGRVYEQYF.

V and J are TRBV3-1 and TRBJ2-3; weak D call: TRBD2 (5 bases). This CDR3 has 16 residues. V lost 2 bases to trimming and J lost 1 base, with 13 bases between them. CDR1 LGHDT and CDR2 YNNKEL come from the germline V gene (reference sequence). In DNA form, the CDR3 reads TGTGCCAGCAGCCAATTGAGGCGAGCGGGCACAGATACGCAGTATTTT. It specifies CASSQLRRAGTDTQYF.

The chain recombines TRBV20-1 with TRBJ2-1, with unresolved D. With 4 bases removed from V and 0 bases from J, the gap between germline ends came to 7 bases. CDR1 DFQATT and CDR2 SNEGSKA come from the germline V gene (reference sequence). The CDR3 totals 13 residues. The CDR3 loop is CSATAASYNEQFF. The CDR3 region has the DNA TGCAGTGCTACCGCCGCCTCCTACAATGAGCAGTTCTTC.

V and J are TRBV5-1 and TRBJ2-7; a possible D gene is TRBD1 (5 bases). The germline gives CDR1 SGHRS, CDR2 YFSETQ. Trimming removed 4 bases at V and 0 bases at J, with 14 bases between. The CDR3 covers 15 residues. The DNA of the CDR3 is TGCGCCAGCAGCAGGGAAGGGGTTACCTCCTACGAGCAGTACTTC. Encoded protein: CASSREGVTSYEQYF.

V and J are TRBV12-3 or TRBV12-4 and TRBJ1-1, with D possibly being TRBD1 (6 bases). This CDR3 is 13 amino acids long. V lost 4 bases and J lost 4, with 10 bases in between. CDR3 DNA: TGTGCCAGCAGTTGGGGGCGAGGCACTGAAGCTTTCTTT. Its translation is CASSWGRGTEAFF.

This clonotype was detected ten times or more. The chain recombines TRBV7-2 with TRBJ1-1; 7 nucleotides align to TRBD1. From germline, CDR1 is SGHTA and CDR2 FQGNSA. V lost 4 bases, J lost 8 bases, and 4 bases stayed unmatched. This CDR3 has 12 amino acids. The DNA for the CDR3 is TGTGCCAGCAGCTCCTACAGGGGAGAAGCTTTCTTT. Translated, it gives CASSSYRGEAFF.

The chain combines TRBV6-4 with TRBJ2-1, with a possible D match to TRBD2 (5 bases). Deletions cut 2 bases from V and 8 bases from J, with 7 bases between. Germline V gene sequence: CDR1 MRHNA, CDR2 SNTAGT. The CDR3 totals 12 residues. The chain's CDR3 is CASSDTRDEQFF. The CDR3 DNA is TGTGCCAGCAGTGACACGAGGGATGAGCAGTTCTTC.

The chain carries TRBV7-2 and TRBJ1-2; TRBD1 is a possible D gene (5 bases). There are 15 residues in the CDR3. CDR1 is SGHTA and CDR2 is FQGNSA in the germline V gene. The V and J ends lost 1 base and 5 bases respectively, with 14 bases between them. The CDR3 loop is CASSLDVRDWYGYTF. The CDR3 coding sequence is TGTGCCAGCAGCTTAGATGTCAGGGATTGGTATGGCTACACCTTC.

The chain employs TRBV2 and TRBJ2-1; 15 nucleotides align to TRBD2. The V and J ends lost 2 bases and 2 bases, in that order; junction bases with no gene match: 19. Germline loops: CDR1 SNHLY, CDR2 FYNNEI. The CDR3 is made up of 23 amino acids. The chain's CDR3 is CASSENWGGRGLAGGPTYNEQFF. The CDR3 DNA reads as TGTGCCAGCAGTGAAAATTGGGGAGGGAGAGGACTAGCGGGGGGGCCCACCTACAATGAGCAGTTCTTC.

V gene TRBV15 combines with J gene TRBJ1-6; TRBD1 matches at 9 bases. The CDR3 has 18 amino acids. Germline V gene lookup returns CDR1 LNHNV and CDR2 YYDKDF (reference sequence). V was pared by 1 base and J by 6 bases, with 10 bases of the junction left unmatched. The CDR3 region is CATSRVVTGGVVNSPLHF. In nucleotides, the CDR3 is TGTGCCACCAGCAGAGTCGTGACAGGGGGAGTAGTTAATTCACCCCTCCACTTT.

The chain links TRBV4-2 to TRBJ1-2; TRBD1 is a possible D gene (6 bases). The germline V gene encodes CDR1 LGHNA and CDR2 YNFKEQ. V was cut by 3 bases and J by 3 bases, with 14 bases left in between. This CDR3 is built from 15 residues. CDR3 sequence (DNA): TGTGCCAGCAGCCAGACATCAGGGGTGGACTATGGCTACACCTTC. It codes for CASSQTSGVDYGYTF.

Only a few counts were recorded for this clonotype. CDR3 amino acids: CSVPRGSTPYEQYF. The DNA of the CDR3 is TGCAGCGTCCCCCGGGGGTCCACACCTTACGAGCAGTACTTC. This chain links TRBV29-1 with TRBJ2-7; D is possibly TRBD2 (6 bases). The CDR3 length is 14 residues. Germline values: CDR1 SQVTM, CDR2 ANQGSEA. V lost 6 bases to trimming and J lost 4 bases, with 19 bases between them.

The chain recombines TRBV7-2 with TRBJ2-1, with D possibly TRBD2 on 6 matching bases. Trimming pared 5 bases from V and 0 bases from J, leaving 11 bases between. The germline V gene has CDR1 SGHTA and CDR2 FQGNSA. CDR3 length: 15 amino acids. CDR3 in DNA: TGTGCCAGCAGCCCAGAGGGACTCTCCTACAATGAGCAGTTCTTC. Translated: CASSPEGLSYNEQFF.

V and J are TRBV6-5 and TRBJ1-6, with D possibly TRBD1 on 6 matching bases. Trimming cost V 0 bases and J 7 bases, with 16 bases left between them. Germline V gene sequence: CDR1 MNHEY, CDR2 SVGAGI. CDR3 length equals 17 residues. The CDR3 coding sequence is TGTGCCAGCAGTTACTCGATGCTCGGGGGCAAGAATTCACCCCTCCACTTT. Its protein product is CASSYSMLGGKNSPLHF.

The chain couples TRBV7-9 to TRBJ1-6; 8 bases fit TRBD1. Unmatched junction bases numbered 7, after V lost 5 bases and J lost 10 bases. Looked up from germline, CDR1 is SEHNR and CDR2 is FQNEAQ (reference sequence). The CDR3 loop spans 14 amino acids. CDR3 protein: CASSVQGARSPLHF. CDR3 nucleotides: TGTGCCAGCAGCGTTCAGGGGGCGAGATCACCCCTCCACTTT.

V is TRBV5-1 and J is TRBJ1-2; tentatively, D is TRBD1 (5 bases). Per germline, CDR1 SGHRS and CDR2 YFSETQ. V was pared by 0 bases and J by 3 bases, with 9 bases between. The CDR3 is 14 residues long. The CDR3 spells CASSLAQGDYGYTF. Here the CDR3 DNA reads TGCGCCAGCAGCTTGGCCCAGGGAGACTATGGCTACACCTTC.

The gene calls are TRBV9 and TRBJ2-3, with 10 nucleotides matching TRBD2. Trimming at V came to 4 bases and at J to 12 bases, leaving 8 bases not matched to a gene. The germline gives CDR1 SGDLS, CDR2 YYNGEE. This CDR3 has 13 amino acids. CDR3 region: CASSLAGGPVQYF. The DNA of the CDR3 is TGTGCCAGCAGCTTAGCGGGAGGCCCCGTTCAGTATTTT.

The CDR3 sequence: CSARDSGRGLYGYTF. The DNA for the CDR3 is TGCAGTGCTAGAGATAGTGGAAGGGGGCTCTATGGCTACACCTTC. This chain joins TRBV20-1 and TRBJ1-2; 7 positions match TRBD1. Germline V gene sequence: CDR1 DFQATT, CDR2 SNEGSKA (reference sequence). The CDR3 is made up of 15 amino acids. The junction had 8 bases not matched to a gene; V was cut back by 0 bases and J by 4 bases.

In its sample, this clonotype was seen a few times. J is TRBJ1-1 and V is TRBV5-1; D gene unclear. CDR1 is SGHRS, CDR2 YFSETQ, per germline. The length of the CDR3 is 15 residues. Between the trimmed V and J ends, which lost 2 bases and 1 base, there was a span of 12 bases. The CDR3 is CASSLKPTGNTEAFF. The DNA of the CDR3 is TGCGCCAGCAGCTTAAAACCGACTGGGAACACTGAAGCTTTCTTT. Combining the CDR3 with reference TRBV5-1 and TRBJ1-1 gives the whole variable domain KAGVTQTPRYLIKTRGQQVTLSCSPISGHRSVSWYQQTPGQGLQFLFEYFSETQRNKGNFPGRFSGRQFSNSRSEMNVSTLELGDSALYLCASSLKPTGNTEAFFGQGTRLTVV.

This clonotype was seen repeatedly, ten times or more. With a much larger clone just one base away, this may be a read error. V usage is TRBV29-1 and J usage is TRBJ2-1; 9 nucleotides agree with TRBD1. The J call is uncertain, as TRBJ2-7 better fits the DNA end. Germline V gene sequence: CDR1 SQVTM, CDR2 ANQGSEA. The CDR3 covers 12 residues. The CDR3: CSVVQGANEQYF. The DNA of the CDR3 is TGCAGCGTTGTACAGGGGGCAAATGAGCAGTACTTC.

V is TRBV6-5 and J is TRBJ2-5, with D possibly matching TRBD2 (5 bases). Germline-derived CDR1 and CDR2 are MNHEY and SVGAGI. The CDR3 has 13 residues. Trimming took 7 bases from V and 5 from J, leaving 14 bases between them. The CDR3 here is CASNDLGSETQYF. CDR3 in DNA: TGTGCCAGCAACGACCTAGGGAGCGAGACCCAGTACTTC.

The CDR3 DNA reads TGTGCCAGCAGTGAATTGTCGCCCGGGGAGCTGTTTTTT. It translates to CASSELSPGELFF. The chain is built from TRBV6-1 and TRBJ2-2; D remains unclear. The CDR3 loop spans 13 amino acids. Germline-derived CDR1 and CDR2 are MNHNS and SASEGT. The V end lost 2 bases, the J end lost 6 bases, and 7 bases lay between the germline ends.

This sequence joins TRBV4-1 and TRBJ2-4; possible D gene TRBD1, 5 bases. TRBJ2-7 matches the DNA end more closely, so the J call is doubtful. There are 15 residues in the CDR3. CDR1 and CDR2 from the germline V gene are MGHRA and YSYEKL. The CDR3 spells CASSQDRALRGEQYF. The CDR3 DNA is TGCGCCAGCAGCCAAGATAGGGCGCTTAGGGGCGAGCAGTACTTC.